Listed below are T cell receptor beta chains from one sample, sequenced in a study of blood T cell repertoires in COVID-19. The protocol was immunoSEQ multiplex PCR, while the TCRdb copy is restricted to in-frame clones and leaves out a portion. The sample includes 250,000 to 300,000 clones, about 90% of them seen just once. The material sequenced was peripheral blood. These receptor sequences come from a woman aged 50 to 60 who had recovered from COVID-19. CDR3s include the opening cysteine and the closing phenylalanine or tryptophan. A D gene is named only where the DNA matches it firmly.

d_gene	v_gene	j_gene	CDR3aa	CDR3nt
TRBD1	TRBV4-2	TRBJ1-5	CASNPGGQGDQPQHF	TGTGCCAGCAACCCAGGGGGACAGGGGGATCAGCCCCAGCATTTT
TRBD2	TRBV15	TRBJ2-2	CATSRHGGGRANAGELFF	TGTGCCACCAGCAGACACGGGGGCGGGAGGGCTAACGCCGGGGAGCTGTTTTTT
.	TRBV6-2/TRBV6-3	TRBJ1-5	CASSYSSVQPQHF	TGTGCCAGCAGTTACTCTAGTGTTCAGCCCCAGCATTTT
.	TRBV12-3/TRBV12-4	TRBJ1-1	CASSPFSPEAFF	TGTGCCAGCAGTCCCTTCTCCCCTGAAGCTTTCTTT
.	TRBV2	TRBJ2-3	CASSEAQRPSTDTQYF	TGTGCCAGCAGTGAAGCGCAGCGGCCTAGCACAGATACGCAGTATTTT
.	TRBV7-2	TRBJ1-4	CASSPQSGLNEKLFF	TGTGCCAGCAGCCCCCAGAGCGGTTTGAATGAAAAACTGTTTTTT
TRBD1	TRBV7-9	TRBJ1-4	CASSSGTGHEKLFF	TGTGCCAGCAGCTCTGGGACAGGGCATGAAAAACTGTTTTTT
TRBD1	TRBV18	TRBJ2-5	CASSPPGQGGETQYF	TGTGCCAGCTCACCTCCGGGACAGGGGGGAGAGACCCAGTACTTC
TRBD1	TRBV28	TRBJ1-1	CASNESGRGLVNTEAFF	TGTGCCAGCAACGAAAGCGGCAGGGGGCTTGTGAACACTGAAGCTTTCTTT
TRBD1	TRBV2	TRBJ1-2	CARGIGQGQYGYTF	TGTGCCAGGGGGATTGGACAGGGTCAGTACGGCTACACCTTC